These 32 T cell receptor beta chains share one sample of origin, sequenced in a study of blood T cell repertoires in COVID-19. Assay used: immunoSEQ multiplex PCR; TCRdb lists only in-frame clones, some missing. This table holds about 300,000 clones, around 87% found once. Sequenced input: peripheral blood. The receptors come from a middle-aged woman who had recovered from COVID-19.

The gene calls are TRBV3-1 (or the pseudogene TRBV3-2) and TRBJ2-1; possible D gene TRBD2, 6 bases. The CDR3 covers 14 residues. Germline loops: CDR1 LGHDT, CDR2 YNNKEL (reference sequence). V was clipped by 3 bases and J by 10 bases, with 16 bases between them. CDR3 DNA: TGTGCCAGCAGCCAGAGGGCTAGCGTTTACGAGCAGTTCTTC. This codes for CASSQRASVYEQFF.

This chain connects TRBV12-5 to TRBJ1-1, with D tentatively TRBD1 (6 bases). V lost 5 bases, J lost 5 bases, and 15 bases lay in between. This CDR3 is built from 14 residues. Per the germline V gene, CDR1 is LGHNT and CDR2 is FRNRAP. This chain's CDR3 is CASGTYRVDTEAFF. In DNA form, the CDR3 reads TGTGCTAGTGGTACTTACAGGGTAGATACTGAAGCTTTCTTT. Full variable domain (outside the CDR3, taken from reference TRBV12-5 and TRBJ1-1): DARVTQTPRHKVTEMGQEVTMRCQPILGHNTVFWYRQTMMQGLELLAYFRNRAPLDDSGMPKDRFSAEMPDATLATLKIQPSEPRDSAVYFCASGTYRVDTEAFFGQGTRLTVV.

This rearrangement joins TRBV3-1 (or the pseudogene TRBV3-2) to TRBJ2-3; TRBD2 matches at 8 bases. V shed 0 bases, J shed 1 base, and the junction held 0 bases outside the gene matches. The CDR3 sequence is 15 residues long. Germline values: CDR1 LGHDT, CDR2 YNNKEL (reference sequence). The CDR3 DNA is TGTGCCAGCAGCCAAGAGCGGGGGGGCACAGATACGCAGTATTTT. This encodes CASSQERGGTDTQYF.

The chain has TRBV6-5 and TRBJ1-2; 8 nucleotides align to TRBD1. V shed 6 bases, J shed 4 bases, and the junction held 7 bases outside the gene matches. CDR3 size: 14 residues. Germline V CDR1 and CDR2: MNHEY, SVGAGI. CDR3 in amino acids: CASRGTGGSYGYTF. The CDR3, as DNA: TGTGCCAGCAGAGGTACAGGGGGGAGCTATGGCTACACCTTC.

This chain joins TRBV5-1 and TRBJ2-7; D ambiguous. From germline, CDR1 is SGHRS and CDR2 YFSETQ. The CDR3 consists of 16 residues. With 0 bases removed from V and 3 bases from J, the gap between germline ends came to 16 bases. CDR3 sequence reads: CASSLGGGGYLYEQYF. The CDR3 nucleotides are TGCGCCAGCAGCTTGGGAGGTGGCGGATATCTCTACGAGCAGTACTTC.

This clone has only one observation. This rearrangement joins TRBV6-5 to TRBJ1-1; D is undetermined. This CDR3 spans 12 amino acids. Looked up from germline, CDR1 is MNHEY and CDR2 is SVGAGI. Trimming stripped 5 bases from V and 1 base from J, with 5 bases between. CDR3 loop: CASSRRNTEAFF. CDR3 DNA sequence: TGTGCCAGCAGTCGGAGGAACACTGAAGCTTTCTTT.

V and J are TRBV10-3 and TRBJ1-2; 9 nucleotides line up with TRBD1. The CDR3 has 14 residues. Per germline, CDR1 ENHRY and CDR2 SYGVKD. The V gene end was trimmed by 2 bases and the J gene end by 8 bases; junction bases not matched to a gene: 6. This CDR3 reads CAISEKQGARGYTF. Written as DNA, the CDR3 is TGTGCCATCAGTGAGAAACAGGGGGCGCGGGGCTACACCTTC.

The gene calls are TRBV7-2 and TRBJ2-1; the D gene is possibly TRBD2 (7 bases). The CDR3 length is 14 residues. Germline values: CDR1 SGHTA, CDR2 FQGNSA. V dropped 0 bases and J dropped 8 bases, with 11 bases sitting between them. The CDR3 loop reads CASSLAGGPHEQFF. CDR3 nucleotide sequence: TGTGCCAGCAGCTTAGCGGGGGGGCCACATGAGCAGTTCTTC. The entire variable domain, with the rest obtained from reference TRBV7-2 and TRBJ2-1, is as follows: GAGVSQSPSNKVTEKGKDVELRCDPISGHTALYWYRQSLGQGLEFLIYFQGNSAPDKSGLPSDRFSAERTGGSVSTLTIQRTQQEDSAVYLCASSLAGGPHEQFFGPGTRLTVL.

The CDR3 DNA follows: TGTGCCAGCAGCTTAGGCAGGGACAGGACCAGGGGGGAAACCTATGGCTACACCTTC. Translation: CASSLGRDRTRGETYGYTF. The chain has TRBV11-2 and TRBJ1-2, with 8 bases aligning to TRBD1. Germline values: CDR1 SGHAT, CDR2 FQNNGV. The CDR3 has 19 residues. Unmatched junction bases numbered 17, after V lost 1 base and J lost 4 bases.

The J gene is TRBJ2-5, the V gene TRBV7-3; the match to TRBD2 covers 11 bases. Germline V lookup: CDR1 SGHTA, CDR2 FQGTGA. CDR3 size: 18 residues. J lost 4 bases, V lost 1 base, and 11 bases had no gene match. The CDR3 is CASSLRGTSGGRVETQYF. Written as DNA, the CDR3 is TGTGCCAGCAGCTTAAGGGGAACTAGCGGGGGAAGGGTAGAGACCCAGTACTTC.

The chain carries TRBV5-4 and TRBJ2-1, with TRBD1 matching over 9 bases. This CDR3 spans 16 amino acids. In germline, CDR1 is SGHNT, CDR2 YYREEE (reference sequence). V lost 0 bases to trimming and J lost 4 bases; unmatched junction nucleotides: 5. The CDR3 loop is CASSLDWTGDYNEQFF. Written as DNA, the CDR3 is TGTGCCAGCAGCTTGGACTGGACAGGGGATTACAATGAGCAGTTCTTC.

The chain couples TRBV5-8 to TRBJ1-1; no firm D call. The CDR3 sequence is 16 residues long. V lost 4 bases, J lost 4 bases, and 20 bases lay in between. CDR1 and CDR2 (germline): SGHTS, YDEGEE. Written as DNA, the CDR3 is TGTGCCAGCAGCCCCATAGGGTGGGGAGTGAGCACTGAAGCTTTCTTT. Translating gives CASSPIGWGVSTEAFF.

This chain uses TRBV6-2 or TRBV6-3 with TRBJ1-1, with 7 bases matching TRBD1. The CDR3 extends over 19 amino acids. CDR1 is MNHEY, CDR2 SVGEGT, per germline. Trimming cost V 5 bases and J 1 base; bases outside gene matches: 19. As DNA, the CDR3 is TGTGCCAGCAGTAGATACAGGGGCGTCGTAGTAACGGAGAACACTGAAGCTTTCTTT. Translation: CASSRYRGVVVTENTEAFF.

The chain has TRBV11-2 and TRBJ2-7; 8 bases align to TRBD1. CDR3 size: 15 residues. V shed 5 bases, J shed 3 bases, and the junction held 9 bases outside the gene matches. Germline loops: CDR1 SGHAT, CDR2 FQNNGV. CDR3 nucleotides: TGTGCCAGCAGCCCAAGTGGACAGGGTCTCTACGAGCAGTACTTC. Protein sequence: CASSPSGQGLYEQYF.

The chain uses TRBV10-3 and TRBJ2-2, with a weak D call TRBD1 (6 bases). Germline CDR1 and CDR2: ENHRY and SYGVKD. The CDR3 spans 16 residues. V dropped 4 bases and J dropped 0 bases, with 12 bases sitting between them. CDR3 sequence: CAISGGDTTNTGELFF. CDR3 sequence (DNA): TGTGCCATCAGTGGAGGGGACACCACGAACACCGGGGAGCTGTTTTTT.

The V and J genes are TRBV10-2 and TRBJ1-1; maybe TRBD1 (5 bases). Deletions cut 8 bases from V and 4 bases from J, with 14 bases between. The germline V gene has CDR1 WSHSY and CDR2 SAAADI. The CDR3 totals 13 residues. The CDR3 spells CASRASGGTEAFF. The CDR3 region has the DNA TGCGCCAGCCGGGCATCCGGGGGCACTGAAGCTTTCTTT.

V and J are TRBV7-6 and TRBJ1-1, with 10 bases fitting TRBD1. V trimming: 5 bases; J trimming: 4 bases; junction bases outside the gene matches: 7. The CDR3 sequence is 15 residues long. Per germline, CDR1 SGHVS and CDR2 FNYEAQ. CDR3 sequence: CASSLGQGGTTEAFF. CDR3 in DNA: TGTGCCAGCAGCCTCGGACAGGGGGGGACCACTGAAGCTTTCTTT.

J is TRBJ1-1 and V is TRBV5-1; D gene ambiguous. Per germline, CDR1 SGHRS and CDR2 YFSETQ. The germline V and J ends were trimmed by 5 bases and 11 bases, with 22 bases remaining between them. The CDR3 contains 14 residues. CDR3 sequence: CASRMVVLEAAAFF. DNA of the CDR3: TGCGCCAGCAGGATGGTGGTATTAGAAGCGGCGGCTTTCTTT.

The V call is TRBV5-1, the J call TRBJ1-5; the D gene is possibly TRBD1 (5 bases). Trimming shortened V by 3 bases and J by 4 bases, and 11 bases separated the two germline ends. CDR1 and CDR2 from the germline V gene are SGHRS and YFSETQ. This CDR3 is 14 amino acids long. Written as DNA, the CDR3 is TGCGCCAGCAGCTATGACGGGGGGAATCAGCCCCAGCATTTT. Its protein product is CASSYDGGNQPQHF.

This chain connects TRBV2 to TRBJ1-2, with TRBD1 matching over 9 bases. CDR1 and CDR2 from the germline V gene are SNHLY and FYNNEI. With V trimmed by 5 bases and J by 3 bases, 4 bases remained unmatched. CDR3 size: 14 residues. The CDR3 protein is CASSSDRGDYGYTF. As DNA, the CDR3 is TGTGCCAGCAGTTCGGACAGGGGAGACTATGGCTACACCTTC. Variable domain in full (rest from reference TRBV2 and TRBJ1-2): EPEVTQTPSHQVTQMGQEVILRCVPISNHLYFYWYRQILGQKVEFLVSFYNNEISEKSEIFDDQFSVERPDGSNFTLKIRSTKLEDSAMYFCASSSDRGDYGYTFGSGTRLTVV.

This clone was counted only a few times. V and J are TRBV7-3 and TRBJ1-6; 7 bases match TRBD1. The CDR3 has 15 amino acids. V lost 2 bases to trimming and J lost 6 bases; unmatched junction nucleotides: 4. Looked up from germline, CDR1 is SGHTA and CDR2 is FQGTGA. CDR3 amino acids: CASSLGAGGNSPLHF. Written as DNA, the CDR3 is TGTGCCAGCAGCTTAGGGGCAGGGGGTAATTCACCCCTCCACTTT.

The V and J genes are TRBV11-2 and TRBJ1-1; 9 positions agree with TRBD1. V lost 5 bases and J lost 0; bases outside the gene matches: 4. Germline loops: CDR1 SGHAT, CDR2 FQNNGV. The CDR3 is 15 amino acids. CDR3 region: CASSRGTGLNTEAFF. The CDR3 DNA reads as TGTGCCAGCAGCCGGGGGACAGGGTTGAACACTGAAGCTTTCTTT.

This clone was seen only a few times. This chain uses TRBV5-6 with TRBJ1-5; TRBD1 might be the D (6 bases). The V gene's germline CDR1 is SGHDT and CDR2 YYEEEE. The CDR3 contains 15 residues. V lost 4 bases, J lost 4 bases, and 15 bases lay in between. The CDR3 coding sequence is TGTGCCAGCAGCGGGCCAGGGGTAGGGAATCAGCCCCAGCATTTT. This gives the protein CASSGPGVGNQPQHF. The variable domain in full, completed from reference TRBV5-6 and TRBJ1-5, reads DAGVTQSPTHLIKTRGQQVTLRCSPKSGHDTVSWYQQALGQGPQFIFQYYEEEERQRGNFPDRFSGHQFPNYSSELNVNALLLGDSALYLCASSGPGVGNQPQHFGDGTRLSIL.

CDR3 nucleotide sequence: TGTGCCAGCAGCTTAGATCACAGGGGACTCTATGGCTACACCTTC. It yields the protein CASSLDHRGLYGYTF. The chain links TRBV11-2 to TRBJ1-2; 7 positions match TRBD1. The CDR3 runs 15 residues. Looked up from germline, CDR1 is SGHAT and CDR2 is FQNNGV. V dropped 0 bases and J dropped 4; count of bases not matched to a gene: 5.

The gene calls are TRBV15 and TRBJ1-2, with D hard to call. CDR3 length: 14 residues. V shed 1 base and J shed 3 bases, with 9 bases lying between them. Germline lookup yields CDR1 LNHNV and CDR2 YYDKDF (reference sequence). CDR3 in amino acids: CATSRAGSYYGYTF. CDR3 nucleotide sequence: TGTGCCACCAGCAGAGCGGGTTCTTACTATGGCTACACCTTC.

The chain is built from TRBV7-8 and TRBJ1-2; no clear D gene. Looked up from germline, CDR1 is SGHVS and CDR2 is FQNEAQ. V was trimmed by 3 bases and J by 0 bases, leaving 14 bases between them. The CDR3 length is 16 residues. As DNA, the CDR3 is TGTGCCAGCAGCTTGGCGAGCGGGGAGACTAACTATGGCTACACCTTC. Its translation is CASSLASGETNYGYTF.

This clone was seen a few times. The chain employs TRBV5-1 and TRBJ2-5; D remains ambiguous. Trimming took 0 bases from V and 3 from J, leaving 6 bases between them. The CDR3 length is 13 residues. CDR1 is SGHRS and CDR2 is YFSETQ in the germline V gene. The CDR3 sequence: CASSLAPEETQYF. As DNA, the CDR3 is TGCGCCAGCAGCTTGGCGCCAGAAGAGACCCAGTACTTC.

J is TRBJ1-1 and V is TRBV30; unclear D gene. This CDR3 is 12 amino acids long. With 0 bases removed from V and 11 bases from J, the gap between germline ends came to 13 bases. The germline CDR1 and CDR2 sequences are GTSNPN and SVGIG (reference sequence). CDR3 sequence: CAWSVALGLAFF. DNA for the CDR3: TGTGCCTGGAGTGTTGCTCTGGGCTTGGCTTTCTTT.

For the CDR3, the DNA is TGCGCCAGCAGCCTTACAGGGATGCTTCACTATGGCTACACCTTC. Its translation: CASSLTGMLHYGYTF. V and J are TRBV4-1 and TRBJ1-2; the D gene is possibly TRBD1 (6 bases). The CDR3 runs 15 residues. Germline CDR1 is MGHRA and CDR2 is YSYEKL. Trimming pared 4 bases from V and 3 bases from J, leaving 15 bases between.

Only one count was recorded for this clone. The chain combines TRBV9 with TRBJ1-1; D not resolved. This CDR3 is built from 13 residues. The V end lost 3 bases, the J end lost 5 bases, and 11 bases lay between the germline ends. The V gene's germline CDR1 is SGDLS and CDR2 YYNGEE. The CDR3 is CASSERLLTEAFF. CDR3 sequence (DNA): TGTGCCAGCAGCGAGCGGTTACTTACTGAAGCTTTCTTT. Full variable domain (outside the CDR3, taken from reference TRBV9 and TRBJ1-1): DSGVTQTPKHLITATGQRVTLRCSPRSGDLSVYWYQQSLDQGLQFLIQYYNGEERAKGNILERFSAQQFPDLHSELNLSSLELGDSALYFCASSERLLTEAFFGQGTRLTVV.

The chain joins TRBV7-7 to TRBJ2-5, with 11 bases aligning to TRBD1. Germline CDR1 is SSHAT and CDR2 is FNYEAQ (reference sequence). The CDR3 is made up of 16 amino acids. The V segment lost 1 base and the J segment 1 base; nucleotides outside the gene matches: 2. The CDR3 reads CASSLGTGGIQETQYF. The DNA for the CDR3 is TGTGCCAGCAGCTTAGGGACAGGGGGCATCCAAGAGACCCAGTACTTC.

The V call is TRBV9, the J call TRBJ2-7; D ambiguous. This CDR3 is 14 amino acids long. Germline V gene lookup returns CDR1 SGDLS and CDR2 YYNGEE. V was shortened by 0 bases and J by 5 bases, with 12 bases between the two germline ends. CDR3 protein: CASSVGLDVDEQYF. The CDR3 DNA reads as TGTGCCAGCAGCGTAGGACTTGATGTCGACGAGCAGTACTTC.